The clone carrying this T cell receptor beta chain was recorded a few times. Antigen unknown. MiXCR was run by TCRdb on the 5' RACE reads, yielding one entry per CDR3 protein. The table shows approximately 500,000 distinct CDR3 sequences, with about 12% occurring only once. The data belong to a study of CD8 T cells in ankylosing spondylitis. The V end lost 6 bases, the J end lost 8 bases, and 19 bases lay between the germline ends. This CDR3 region has 13 residues. Germline-derived CDR1 and CDR2 are DFQATT and SNEGSKA (reference sequence). Study results and caveats: Ankylosing spondylitis blood appeared to carry a characteristic TCR beta motif of fewer than 10 highly homologous variants.

The chain links TRBV20-1 to TRBJ1-2, with D unclear. The receptor comes from a male donor with ankylosing spondylitis. The specimen sequenced was blood, either unsorted or a sorted T cell fraction (not recorded which). CDR3 amino acids: CSAHGPAPRGYTF. CDR3 in DNA: TGCAGTGCGCATGGGCCAGCACCACGGGGCTACACCTTC.